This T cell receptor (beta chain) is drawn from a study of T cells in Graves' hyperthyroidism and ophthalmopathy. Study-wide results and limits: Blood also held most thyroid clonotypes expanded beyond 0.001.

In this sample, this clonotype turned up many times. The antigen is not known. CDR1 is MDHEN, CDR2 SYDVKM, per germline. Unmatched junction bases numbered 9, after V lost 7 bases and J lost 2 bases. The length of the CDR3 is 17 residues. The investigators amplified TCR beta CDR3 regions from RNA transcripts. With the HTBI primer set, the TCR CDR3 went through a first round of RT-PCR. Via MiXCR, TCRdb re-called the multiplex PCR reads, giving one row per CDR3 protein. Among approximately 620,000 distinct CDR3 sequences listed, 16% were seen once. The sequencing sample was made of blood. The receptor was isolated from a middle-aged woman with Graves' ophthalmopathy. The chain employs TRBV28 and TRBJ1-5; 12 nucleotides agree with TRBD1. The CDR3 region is CASIWDRGRGGNQPQHF. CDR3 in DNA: TGTGCCAGCATTTGGGACAGGGGGCGCGGGGGCAATCAGCCCCAGCATTTT.